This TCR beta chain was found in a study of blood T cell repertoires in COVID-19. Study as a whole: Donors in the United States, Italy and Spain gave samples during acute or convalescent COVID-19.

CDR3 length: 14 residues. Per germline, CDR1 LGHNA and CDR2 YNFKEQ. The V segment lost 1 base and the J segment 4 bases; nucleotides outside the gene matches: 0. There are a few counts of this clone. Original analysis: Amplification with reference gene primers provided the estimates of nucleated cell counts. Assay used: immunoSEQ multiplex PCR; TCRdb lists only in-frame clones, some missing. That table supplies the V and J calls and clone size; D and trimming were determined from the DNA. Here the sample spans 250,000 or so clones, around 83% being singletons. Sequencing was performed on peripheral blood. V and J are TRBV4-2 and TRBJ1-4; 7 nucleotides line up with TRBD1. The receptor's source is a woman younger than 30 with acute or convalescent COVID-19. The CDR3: CASSQGQGNEKLFF. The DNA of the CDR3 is TGTGCCAGCAGCCAAGGACAGGGTAATGAAAAACTGTTTTTT.